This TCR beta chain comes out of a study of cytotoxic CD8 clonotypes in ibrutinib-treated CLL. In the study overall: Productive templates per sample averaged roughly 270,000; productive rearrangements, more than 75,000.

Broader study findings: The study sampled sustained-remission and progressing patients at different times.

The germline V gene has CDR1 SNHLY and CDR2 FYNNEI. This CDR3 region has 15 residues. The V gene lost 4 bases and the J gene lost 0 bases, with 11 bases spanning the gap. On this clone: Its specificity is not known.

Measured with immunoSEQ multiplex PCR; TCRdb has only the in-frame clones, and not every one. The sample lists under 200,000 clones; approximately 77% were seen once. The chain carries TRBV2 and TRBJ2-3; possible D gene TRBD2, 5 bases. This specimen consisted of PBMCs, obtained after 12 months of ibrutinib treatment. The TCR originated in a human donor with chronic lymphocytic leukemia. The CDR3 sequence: CASSASSQSTDTQYF. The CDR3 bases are TGTGCCAGCAGTGCGTCTAGCCAAAGCACAGATACGCAGTATTTT.